The 21 T cell receptor beta chains below were found in one sample sequenced in a study of monozygotic twins with inflammatory bowel disease. TCRdb re-called the 5' RACE reads; every CDR3 protein appears as one record, without DNA. The table for this sample gives more than 350,000 distinct CDR3 sequences. Sequencing was carried out using blood. All receptors derive from a human donor with ulcerative colitis or Crohn's disease, or a healthy co-twin of an affected twin (not recorded which).

The chain combines TRBV5-1 with TRBJ2-2; TCRdb's assignment of TRBD2 cannot be checked, as there is no DNA. The CDR3 loop spans 16 amino acids. Germline V CDR1 and CDR2: SGHRS, YFSETQ. The CDR3 sequence is CASSPLAGPNTGELFF.

This chain links TRBV5-5 with TRBJ2-1; the D gene TCRdb calls, TRBD1, cannot be checked with no DNA. CDR3 length equals 15 residues. CDR1 is SGHKS, CDR2 YYEKEE, per germline (reference sequence). The CDR3 region is CASSLRGQGDNEQFF.

The chain joins TRBV20-1 to TRBJ2-1; TCRdb outputs TRBD2, but without DNA this stays unchecked. CDR1 and CDR2 from the germline V gene are DFQATT and SNEGSKA (reference sequence). The CDR3 is made up of 16 amino acids. The CDR3 reads CSARDSGRAIYDEQFF.

CDR3 protein: CASSLGPEVTGELFF. The gene calls are TRBV19 and TRBJ2-2; TCRdb proposes TRBD2, but this gene call is untestable without DNA. The germline CDR1 and CDR2 sequences are LNHDA and SQIVND (reference sequence). The CDR3 runs to 15 residues.

The V call is TRBV12-3 or TRBV12-4, the J call TRBJ2-7. CDR3 length: 13 residues. The CDR3 loop reads CASKPSDSYEQYF.

The rearrangement links TRBV4-2 to TRBJ1-5. The V gene's germline CDR1 is LGHNA and CDR2 YNFKEQ. This CDR3 spans 15 amino acids. CDR3: CASSQDYPPNQPQHF.

This chain uses TRBV7-2 with TRBJ1-6. The germline V gene encodes CDR1 SGHTA and CDR2 FQGNSA. CDR3 size: 14 residues. The chain's CDR3 is CASSPPPNNSPLHF. Using reference TRBV7-2 and TRBJ1-6 for the parts outside the CDR3, the full variable domain is GAGVSQSPSNKVTEKGKDVELRCDPISGHTALYWYRQSLGQGLEFLIYFQGNSAPDKSGLPSDRFSAERTGGSVSTLTIQRTQQEDSAVYLCASSPPPNNSPLHFGNGTRLTVT.

This chain connects TRBV6-5 to TRBJ2-1; TCRdb outputs TRBD2, but without DNA this stays unchecked. The CDR3 length is 12 residues. Germline V gene data show CDR1 as MNHEY and CDR2 as SVGAGI. CDR3 sequence: CASSSGRNEQFF.

The V gene is TRBV28, the J gene TRBJ2-5. The CDR3 extends over 14 amino acids. Looked up from germline, CDR1 is MDHEN and CDR2 is SYDVKM. This CDR3 reads CASSLYRDQETQYF.

The chain employs TRBV20-1 and TRBJ1-4; TCRdb's D call of TRBD1 is untestable without DNA. This CDR3 is built from 14 residues. Germline V gene lookup returns CDR1 DFQATT and CDR2 SNEGSKA (reference sequence). The CDR3 protein is CSAPDRGRGEKLFF.

This chain links TRBV5-5 with TRBJ1-2; no DNA is available, so the TRBD1 call from TCRdb remains unchecked. Germline CDR1 reads SGHKS; CDR2 reads YYEKEE (reference sequence). The CDR3 contains 15 residues. The CDR3 loop is CASSLRDRFAYGYTF. Supplemented by reference TRBV5-5 and TRBJ1-2, the full variable domain reads DAGVTQSPTHLIKTRGQQVTLRCSPISGHKSVSWYQQVLGQGPQFIFQYYEKEERGRGNFPDRFSARQFPNYSSELNVNALLLGDSALYLCASSLRDRFAYGYTFGSGTRLTVV.

The chain joins TRBV9 to TRBJ2-2; TCRdb's assignment of TRBD1 cannot be checked, as there is no DNA. The CDR3 is made up of 16 amino acids. The V gene's germline CDR1 is SGDLS and CDR2 YYNGEE. The CDR3 protein is CASSLGERLNTGELFF.

The chain employs TRBV7-3 and TRBJ1-3; with no DNA, the TCRdb D assignment of TRBD1 cannot be verified. There are 15 residues in the CDR3. Germline values: CDR1 SGHTA, CDR2 FQGTGA. The CDR3 region is CASSLTSDSFNTIYF.

The chain combines TRBV7-9 with TRBJ2-5; absent DNA, TCRdb's TRBD2 call cannot be checked. The CDR3 extends over 15 amino acids. CDR1 is SEHNR and CDR2 is FQNEAQ in the germline V gene (reference sequence). The CDR3 protein is CASSRTSGRVETQYF.

The CDR3 protein is CASSSRGQGRNTGELFF. The rearrangement uses TRBV11-3 and TRBJ2-2; the D call of TRBD1 rests on TCRdb alone, since no DNA is present to check it. Germline-derived CDR1 and CDR2 are SGHNT and YENEEA. The CDR3 is 17 residues long.

V gene TRBV7-2 combines with J gene TRBJ2-7; TCRdb selects TRBD2, and the lack of DNA leaves this call unchecked. This CDR3 has 16 amino acids. Germline CDR1 reads SGHTA; CDR2 reads FQGNSA. The CDR3 region is CASSLGQPSGAYEQYF. The full variable domain, its missing parts supplied by reference TRBV7-2 and TRBJ2-7, is GAGVSQSPSNKVTEKGKDVELRCDPISGHTALYWYRQSLGQGLEFLIYFQGNSAPDKSGLPSDRFSAERTGGSVSTLTIQRTQQEDSAVYLCASSLGQPSGAYEQYFGPGTRLTVT.

This chain uses TRBV15 with TRBJ2-2. Germline V gives CDR1 LNHNV, CDR2 YYDKDF (reference sequence). This CDR3 spans 11 amino acids. CDR3 protein: CATGKRGELFF.

The V call is TRBV10-3, the J call TRBJ2-1. From germline, CDR1 is ENHRY and CDR2 SYGVKD. The CDR3 loop spans 16 amino acids. The chain's CDR3 is CAISEWIGSSYNEQFF.

The chain is built from TRBV20-1 and TRBJ2-5; the TCRdb call, TRBD1, lacks DNA for checking. CDR1 is DFQATT, CDR2 SNEGSKA, per germline (reference sequence). CDR3 size: 15 residues. The chain's CDR3 is CSAREGRDSRAAQYF.

The CDR3 sequence: CASSSPEQLSGANVLTF. The chain is built from TRBV7-6 and TRBJ2-6; the D call of TRBD1 rests on TCRdb alone, since no DNA is present to check it. In germline, CDR1 is SGHVS, CDR2 FNYEAQ. The CDR3 is 17 residues long.

The gene calls are TRBV29-1 and TRBJ1-1; no DNA is available, so the TRBD1 call from TCRdb remains unchecked. The germline V gene has CDR1 SQVTM and CDR2 ANQGSEA. This CDR3 has 14 amino acids. CDR3 sequence: CSARTGGENTEAFF.